This entry is about one TCR beta chain. What it binds is unknown. The data belong to a study of PD-L1 blockade in urothelial cancer. Study findings and constraints: At 3 weeks on treatment, tumor-associated clones expanded more with durable benefit.

The protocol was immunoSEQ multiplex PCR, while the TCRdb copy is restricted to in-frame clones and leaves out a portion. Here the sample spans more than 55,000 clones, roughly four fifths being singletons. CDR1 and CDR2 (germline): WNHNN, SYGVQD (reference sequence). Trimming left V 5 bases short and J 4 bases short, with 15 bases between. This CDR3 has 15 residues. Stated time point: pretreatment peripheral blood. This TCR derives from a man in his 70s with urothelial cancer. This chain links TRBV10-1 with TRBJ1-5; TRBD1 might be the D (6 bases). The sample was PBMCs, taken around atezolizumab (anti-PD-L1) treatment. CDR3 amino acids: CASSSMDRKNQPQHF. The CDR3 bases are TGCGCCAGCAGTTCTATGGACAGAAAGAATCAGCCCCAGCATTTT.